These 20 T cell receptor beta chains share one sample of origin, sequenced in a study of blood T cell repertoires in COVID-19. Only in-frame clones appear in the TCRdb table, and some are missing; sequencing was by immunoSEQ multiplex PCR. The top ten clones hold roughly 5.3% of a sample with approximately 300,000 clones, about 89% of them seen once. What was sequenced was PBMCs or T cells enriched from blood (not recorded which). The receptors here all came from a man aged 55 to 70 who had recovered from COVID-19.

The gene calls are TRBV2 and TRBJ2-7; D is perhaps TRBD2 (6 bases). Deletions cut 2 bases from V and 3 bases from J, with 11 bases between. Germline CDR1 reads SNHLY; CDR2 reads FYNNEI. This CDR3 is 14 amino acids long. CDR3 protein: CASSERLEVYEQYF. The CDR3 DNA reads as TGTGCCAGCAGTGAAAGACTAGAAGTCTACGAGCAGTACTTC.

This chain uses TRBV29-1 with TRBJ1-4, with 8 bases fitting TRBD1. Looked up from germline, CDR1 is SQVTM and CDR2 is ANQGSEA. The CDR3 loop spans 13 amino acids. V lost 5 bases, J lost 6 bases, and 5 bases stayed unmatched. The CDR3 protein is CSVLGQGDEKLFF. The DNA of the CDR3 is TGCAGCGTTCTTGGACAGGGTGATGAAAAACTGTTTTTT.

The rearrangement uses TRBV11-2 and TRBJ2-3; a weak D match, TRBD2 (6 bases). With 5 bases removed from V and 6 bases from J, the gap between germline ends came to 15 bases. Germline V CDR1 and CDR2: SGHAT, FQNNGV. This CDR3 region has 14 residues. CDR3 bases: TGTGCCAGCAGCAAAGTCCCAGGGAGGGATACGCAGTATTTT. Amino acids: CASSKVPGRDTQYF.

The sample holds one count of this clone. The rearrangement joins TRBV27 to TRBJ1-4; perhaps TRBD1 as D (6 bases). This CDR3 has 16 amino acids. CDR1 is MNHEY and CDR2 is SMNVEV in the germline V gene (reference sequence). Trimming left V 4 bases short and J 7 bases short, with 19 bases between. This chain's CDR3 is CASSSLGGAGGEKLFF. CDR3 in DNA: TGTGCCAGCAGTTCCCTCGGGGGGGCTGGAGGTGAAAAACTGTTTTTT.

The chain recombines TRBV4-1 with TRBJ2-5; D might be TRBD2 (5 bases). The CDR3 is made up of 13 amino acids. Trimming took off 0 bases at V and 5 bases at J, with 7 bases between the two ends. Germline V gene lookup returns CDR1 MGHRA and CDR2 YSYEKL. CDR3 protein: CASSQDRDETQYF. DNA of the CDR3: TGCGCCAGCAGCCAAGATCGGGATGAGACCCAGTACTTC.

The chain joins TRBV2 to TRBJ1-6; TRBD1 matches at 8 bases. There are 20 residues in the CDR3. CDR1 and CDR2 from the germline V gene are SNHLY and FYNNEI. V shed 6 bases, J shed 0 bases, and the junction held 16 bases outside the gene matches. The CDR3 loop reads CASRIGQGGPVSSYNSPLHF. The DNA of the CDR3 is TGTGCCAGCAGGATAGGACAGGGTGGTCCCGTCAGCTCCTATAATTCACCCCTCCACTTT.

Only one count was recorded for this clone. The V and J genes are TRBV5-1 and TRBJ2-1; 8 bases match TRBD2. CDR3 length: 15 amino acids. The V gene end was trimmed by 4 bases and the J gene end by 4 bases; junction bases not matched to a gene: 7. Germline CDR1 and CDR2: SGHRS and YFSETQ. CDR3 bases: TGCGCCAGCAGCCAAGCGGGAGAGCCTTACAATGAGCAGTTCTTC. It is translated as CASSQAGEPYNEQFF.

The chain is built from TRBV18 and TRBJ2-7, with TRBD2 matching 8 bases. CDR1 and CDR2 from the germline V gene are KGHSH and LQKENI. V lost 3 bases, J lost 3 bases, and 10 bases stayed unmatched. The CDR3 runs to 16 residues. The CDR3 spells CASSPLSGSSDYEQYF. CDR3 in DNA: TGTGCCAGCTCACCTTTGAGCGGGAGCTCGGACTACGAGCAGTACTTC.

The rearrangement joins TRBV10-3 to TRBJ2-7; no reliable D call. The ends were cut back, 2 bases at V and 1 base at J, with 9 bases in the middle. From germline, CDR1 is ENHRY and CDR2 SYGVKD. There are 14 residues in the CDR3. The CDR3 nucleotides are TGTGCCATCAGTGAGACAGTGACATCCTACGAGCAGTACTTC. Amino acids: CAISETVTSYEQYF.

This chain joins TRBV18 and TRBJ2-2, with D unclear. The CDR3 length is 14 residues. Germline V CDR1 and CDR2: KGHSH, LQKENI. Trimming shortened V by 4 bases and J by 5 bases, and 11 bases separated the two germline ends. The DNA for the CDR3 is TGTGCCAGCTCACGTGACTCGAGAACCGGGGAGCTGTTTTTT. Protein product: CASSRDSRTGELFF.

The rearrangement uses TRBV7-3 and TRBJ2-1, with a possible D match to TRBD2 (6 bases). Per the germline V gene, CDR1 is SGHTA and CDR2 is FQGTGA. The CDR3 spans 14 residues. The ends were cut back, 5 bases at V and 7 bases at J, with 15 bases in the middle. CDR3 DNA sequence: TGTGCCAGCAGCGGGGCCGGGACTCGGAATGAGCAGTTCTTC. It encodes CASSGAGTRNEQFF.

The chain links TRBV19 to TRBJ2-1, with a weak D call TRBD1 (6 bases). V lost 5 bases, J lost 7 bases, and 12 bases lay in between. This CDR3 contains 13 residues. From germline, CDR1 is LNHDA and CDR2 SQIVND (reference sequence). DNA of the CDR3: TGTGCCAGTAGTCTTGGACAGACAAATGAGCAGTTCTTC. As protein: CASSLGQTNEQFF.

Worth noting for this clone: The same CDR3 also results from other DNA sequences found in this sample. The chain uses TRBV5-1 and TRBJ2-2, with 13 bases fitting TRBD2. The CDR3 contains 16 residues. Germline values: CDR1 SGHRS, CDR2 YFSETQ. Trimming at V came to 5 bases and at J to 2 bases, leaving 3 bases not matched to a gene. The DNA of the CDR3 is TGCGCCAGCAGTCGACTAGCGGGAGGAAACACCGGGGAGCTGTTTTTT. Protein sequence: CASSRLAGGNTGELFF.

This chain connects TRBV19 to TRBJ1-5; 8 bases are shared with TRBD1. This CDR3 spans 15 amino acids. The germline gives CDR1 LNHDA, CDR2 SQIVND (reference sequence). The ends lost 0 bases at V and 9 bases at J; junction bases unmatched: 7. Here the CDR3 reads CASSIDGTGAMPQHF. The CDR3, as DNA: TGTGCCAGTAGTATAGATGGGACAGGCGCTATGCCCCAGCATTTT.

The gene calls are TRBV30 and TRBJ2-7; 7 positions agree with TRBD1. Germline CDR1 reads GTSNPN; CDR2 reads SVGIG (reference sequence). V dropped 1 base and J dropped 1; count of bases not matched to a gene: 10. The CDR3 loop spans 16 amino acids. The CDR3, as DNA: TGTGCCTGGAGTGAAGCCCTGCAGGGGGTGTCCTACGAGCAGTACTTC. Encoded protein: CAWSEALQGVSYEQYF.

This clone has at least ten counts. This chain joins TRBV7-3 and TRBJ2-2; D not certain. The V gene lost 5 bases and the J gene lost 4 bases, with 11 bases spanning the gap. The CDR3 runs to 14 residues. Germline V gives CDR1 SGHTA, CDR2 FQGTGA. CDR3: CASSLVVSTGELFF. Written as DNA, the CDR3 is TGTGCCAGCAGCCTAGTAGTTTCCACCGGGGAGCTGTTTTTT.

The J gene is TRBJ2-2, the V gene TRBV28; TRBD2 is a possible D gene (5 bases). The germline V and J ends were trimmed by 6 bases and 1 base, with 9 bases remaining between them. CDR3 length equals 14 residues. Germline V CDR1 and CDR2: MDHEN, SYDVKM. The CDR3 DNA is TGTGCCAGCAGCCCTGGACTGAACACCGGGGAGCTGTTTTTT. It codes for CASSPGLNTGELFF. Full variable domain (rest looked up from reference TRBV28 and TRBJ2-2): DVKVTQSSRYLVKRTGEKVFLECVQDMDHENMFWYRQDPGLGLRLIYFSYDVKMKEKGDIPEGYSVSREKKERFSLILESASTNQTSMYLCASSPGLNTGELFFGEGSRLTVL.

This sequence joins TRBV11-3 and TRBJ2-1, with 9 bases identical to TRBD1. CDR3 size: 13 residues. V lost 5 bases to trimming and J lost 9 bases; unmatched junction nucleotides: 5. Germline V gene sequence: CDR1 SGHNT, CDR2 YENEEA. This chain's CDR3 is CASSPGTGREQFF. CDR3 coding DNA: TGTGCCAGCAGCCCAGGGACAGGGCGTGAGCAGTTCTTC.

The CDR3 nucleotides are TGTGCCAGCGAGCCACCGAATAATGAAAAACTGTTTTTT. Protein: CASEPPNNEKLFF. The chain combines TRBV28 with TRBJ1-4; no firm D call. The CDR3 consists of 13 residues. V dropped 8 bases and J dropped 4 bases, with 11 bases sitting between them. Germline CDR1 MDHEN, CDR2 SYDVKM.

This clone was detected a few times. This rearrangement joins TRBV5-1 to TRBJ2-1, with a tentative D call TRBD2 (6 bases). V lost 1 base, J lost 2 bases, and 13 bases lay in between. The CDR3 extends over 16 amino acids. CDR1 is SGHRS, CDR2 YFSETQ, per germline. This CDR3 reads CASSLSSASAYNEQFF. The CDR3 bases are TGCGCCAGCAGCTTGTCGTCGGCTAGCGCCTACAATGAGCAGTTCTTC.